Listed below are T cell receptor beta chains from one sample, sequenced in a study of cytomegalovirus exposure and HLA in healthy donors. Measured with immunoSEQ multiplex PCR; TCRdb has only the in-frame clones, and not every one. In the table there are under 200,000 clones, more than 80% of which are singletons. Sequencing input: PBMCs. These receptors originate from a man aged 18 to 30 in good health and CMV-seropositive. CDR3s include the opening cysteine and the closing phenylalanine or tryptophan. Fields, in order: J gene, V gene, D gene, clone size, CDR3 DNA, CDR3 protein. D genes are given only for firm matches. Size is stated for part of the rows, as once, few or many counts, or as a class when the clone is expanded.

j_gene: TRBJ2-7; v_gene: TRBV19; d_gene: .; abundance: .; CDR3nt: TGTGCCAGTAGGGGCAGGGTAAGGGAGCAGTACTTC; CDR3aa: CASRGRVREQYF
j_gene: TRBJ2-3; v_gene: TRBV19; d_gene: .; abundance: .; CDR3nt: TGTGCCAGTAGTACCCGACACAGCACAGATACGCAGTATTTT; CDR3aa: CASSTRHSTDTQYF
j_gene: TRBJ1-1; v_gene: TRBV27; d_gene: TRBD1; abundance: .; CDR3nt: TGTGCCAGCAGTTTATCCATCACAGGGGTGGGAGCTTTCTTT; CDR3aa: CASSLSITGVGAFF
j_gene: TRBJ1-3; v_gene: TRBV5-1; d_gene: .; abundance: .; CDR3nt: TGCGCCAGCAGCTTGCGACAGGCCAACTCTGGAAACACCATATATTTT; CDR3aa: CASSLRQANSGNTIYF
j_gene: TRBJ2-1; v_gene: TRBV5-4; d_gene: .; abundance: few; CDR3nt: TGTGCCAGCAGCTCCTCTAGCTTCGGTGAGCAGTTCTTC; CDR3aa: CASSSSSFGEQFF
j_gene: TRBJ2-2; v_gene: TRBV4-3; d_gene: TRBD1; abundance: .; CDR3nt: TGCGCCAGCAGCCAAGATCCCGACCGGACAGGGGCAATAACCGGGGAGCTGTTTTTT; CDR3aa: CASSQDPDRTGAITGELFF
j_gene: TRBJ1-1; v_gene: TRBV13; d_gene: .; abundance: .; CDR3nt: TGTGCCAGCAGCTTGGGCCATTCCACTGAAGCTTTCTTT; CDR3aa: CASSLGHSTEAFF
j_gene: TRBJ1-4; v_gene: TRBV11-2; d_gene: TRBD1; abundance: .; CDR3nt: TGTGCCAGCAGCCCCACGACAGGGCTGGTAGATGAAAAACTGTTTTTT; CDR3aa: CASSPTTGLVDEKLFF
j_gene: TRBJ1-1; v_gene: TRBV30; d_gene: TRBD1; abundance: once; CDR3nt: TGTGCCTGGAGTGAAGGGGGACAGGGGAACACTGAAGCTTTCTTT; CDR3aa: CAWSEGGQGNTEAFF
j_gene: TRBJ1-2; v_gene: TRBV6-1; d_gene: .; abundance: .; CDR3nt: TGTGCCAGCAGTGAAGTTCGCCAGTCCTATGGCTACACCTTC; CDR3aa: CASSEVRQSYGYTF
j_gene: TRBJ2-1; v_gene: TRBV4-3; d_gene: TRBD1; abundance: .; CDR3nt: TGCGCCAGCAGCCAAGACCCCCCCCGACAGGGCCGGGGCAATGAGCAGTTCTTC; CDR3aa: CASSQDPPRQGRGNEQFF
j_gene: TRBJ1-1; v_gene: TRBV28; d_gene: .; abundance: .; CDR3nt: TGTGCCAGCAGTTTTGAGGGGGTAAGCACTGAAGCTTTCTTT; CDR3aa: CASSFEGVSTEAFF
j_gene: TRBJ1-2; v_gene: TRBV5-4; d_gene: .; abundance: .; CDR3nt: TGTGCCAGCAGCCCTCCGGGGGTCGAGGGGAACTATGGCTACACCTTC; CDR3aa: CASSPPGVEGNYGYTF
j_gene: TRBJ2-1; v_gene: TRBV9; d_gene: TRBD2; abundance: .; CDR3nt: TGTGCCAGCAGCGTCGGACTAGGGACCTACAATGAGCAGTTCTTC; CDR3aa: CASSVGLGTYNEQFF
j_gene: TRBJ1-2; v_gene: TRBV9; d_gene: .; abundance: .; CDR3nt: TGTGCCAGCAGCCTTTCGGGGACATCTTCTTTGGTCTATGGCTACACCTTC; CDR3aa: CASSLSGTSSLVYGYTF
j_gene: TRBJ1-5; v_gene: TRBV28; d_gene: .; abundance: .; CDR3nt: TGTGCCAGCACCACTGTTGGGCGGGGAGAATATAGCAATCAGCCCCAGCATTTT; CDR3aa: CASTTVGRGEYSNQPQHF
j_gene: TRBJ2-7; v_gene: TRBV27; d_gene: TRBD1; abundance: .; CDR3nt: TGTGCCAGCAGTTTATTTTGGGACAGTGGATACGAGCAGTACTTC; CDR3aa: CASSLFWDSGYEQYF
j_gene: TRBJ1-1; v_gene: TRBV25-1; d_gene: .; abundance: .; CDR3nt: TGTGCCAGCAGTCGCACCCCTAGGGGCGCAGGCACTGAAGCTTTCTTT; CDR3aa: CASSRTPRGAGTEAFF
j_gene: TRBJ1-1; v_gene: TRBV11-2; d_gene: TRBD1; abundance: .; CDR3nt: TGTGCCAGCAGCCCAGGACAGGGGTCTGAAGCTTTCTTT; CDR3aa: CASSPGQGSEAFF
j_gene: TRBJ2-2; v_gene: TRBV27; d_gene: .; abundance: .; CDR3nt: TGTGCCAGCAGTTTACGCGGCAACACCGGGGAGCTGTTTTTT; CDR3aa: CASSLRGNTGELFF
j_gene: TRBJ2-5; v_gene: TRBV4-2; d_gene: .; abundance: .; CDR3nt: TGTGCCAGCAGCCTCGGGTTTCGGGTTGACAGCTCCCAAGAGACCCAGTACTTC; CDR3aa: CASSLGFRVDSSQETQYF
j_gene: TRBJ2-7; v_gene: TRBV7-9; d_gene: .; abundance: .; CDR3nt: TGTGCCAGCAGCCCCCCGGACAGATTCGACGAGCAGTACTTC; CDR3aa: CASSPPDRFDEQYF
j_gene: TRBJ1-1; v_gene: TRBV6-1; d_gene: TRBD1; abundance: .; CDR3nt: TGTGCCGCGATCGGGACAGGGACGAACACTGAAGCTTTCTTT; CDR3aa: CAAIGTGTNTEAFF
j_gene: TRBJ2-7; v_gene: TRBV11-1; d_gene: .; abundance: .; CDR3nt: TGTGCCAGCAGCTTAGATGCCCAGGGGCTCTACGAGCAGTACTTC; CDR3aa: CASSLDAQGLYEQYF
j_gene: TRBJ2-5; v_gene: TRBV2; d_gene: .; abundance: .; CDR3nt: TGTGCCAGCAGGGGGCCCGCGGTGCAAGAGACCCAGTACTTC; CDR3aa: CASRGPAVQETQYF
j_gene: TRBJ2-7; v_gene: TRBV29-1; d_gene: TRBD1; abundance: .; CDR3nt: TGCAGCGTTCAAAGGACAGGGGGCAACGAGCAGTACTTC; CDR3aa: CSVQRTGGNEQYF
j_gene: TRBJ2-7; v_gene: TRBV10-2; d_gene: .; abundance: .; CDR3nt: TGCGCCAGCGGTCATACACAGGGGGGGAACGAGCAGTACTTC; CDR3aa: CASGHTQGGNEQYF
j_gene: TRBJ2-7; v_gene: TRBV11-2; d_gene: .; abundance: .; CDR3nt: TGTGCCAGCAGCTTATATAGGTCTGGGGGGAGAGACGAGCAGTACTTC; CDR3aa: CASSLYRSGGRDEQYF
j_gene: TRBJ2-7; v_gene: TRBV30; d_gene: TRBD2; abundance: .; CDR3nt: TGTGCCTGGAGTGTAGATCTAGCGGGAGAGGACGAGCAGTACTTC; CDR3aa: CAWSVDLAGEDEQYF
j_gene: TRBJ1-2; v_gene: TRBV14; d_gene: TRBD1; abundance: .; CDR3nt: TGTGCCAGCAGGAAAGGACCGGGACAGGGTGTATCGACCTTC; CDR3aa: CASRKGPGQGVSTF
j_gene: TRBJ2-5; v_gene: TRBV18; d_gene: TRBD2; abundance: .; CDR3nt: TGTGCCAGCCGAGCGGGAGGAGGAGAGACCCAGTACTTC; CDR3aa: CASRAGGGETQYF
j_gene: TRBJ1-4; v_gene: TRBV9; d_gene: .; abundance: .; CDR3nt: TGTGCCAGCAGCGCCTCGGGGGCAACTAATGAAAAACTGTTTTTT; CDR3aa: CASSASGATNEKLFF
j_gene: TRBJ1-2; v_gene: TRBV7-2; d_gene: TRBD1; abundance: .; CDR3nt: TGTGCCAGCAGCTTAGGGACAGGGGTTCTATATGGCTACACCTTC; CDR3aa: CASSLGTGVLYGYTF
j_gene: TRBJ2-5; v_gene: TRBV2; d_gene: TRBD2; abundance: .; CDR3nt: TGTGCCAGCAGTGAACCGGGACTAGGTCAAGAGACCCAGTACTTC; CDR3aa: CASSEPGLGQETQYF
j_gene: TRBJ2-7; v_gene: TRBV28; d_gene: .; abundance: .; CDR3nt: TGTGCCAGCAGTGTCGGAGCCTACGAGCAGTACTTC; CDR3aa: CASSVGAYEQYF
j_gene: TRBJ1-2; v_gene: TRBV14; d_gene: .; abundance: .; CDR3nt: TGTGCCAGCAGCCTATCCACCGGGGACTATGGCTACACCTTC; CDR3aa: CASSLSTGDYGYTF
j_gene: TRBJ2-1; v_gene: TRBV4-1; d_gene: .; abundance: once; CDR3nt: TGCGCCAGCAGCCAAGATCAGCGCGGAGGAGCCTACAATGAGCAGTTCTTC; CDR3aa: CASSQDQRGGAYNEQFF
j_gene: TRBJ2-1; v_gene: TRBV9; d_gene: TRBD2; abundance: .; CDR3nt: TGTGCCAGCAGTGATAGCGGGAGGGCCGATGAGCAGTTCTTC; CDR3aa: CASSDSGRADEQFF
j_gene: TRBJ2-2; v_gene: TRBV28; d_gene: TRBD1; abundance: .; CDR3nt: TGTGCCAGCAGTTCGACAGGGTCGGTCGGGGAGCTGTTTTTT; CDR3aa: CASSSTGSVGELFF
j_gene: TRBJ2-7; v_gene: TRBV12-5; d_gene: .; abundance: .; CDR3nt: TGTGCTAGTGGTTTGAACCGGGACACCCTCTACGAGCAGTACTTC; CDR3aa: CASGLNRDTLYEQYF
j_gene: TRBJ2-2; v_gene: TRBV27; d_gene: TRBD2; abundance: .; CDR3nt: TGTGCCAGCAGCCGTAGTAGCGGGAGGAACACCGGGGAGCTGTTTTTT; CDR3aa: CASSRSSGRNTGELFF
j_gene: TRBJ2-7; v_gene: TRBV6-5; d_gene: TRBD2; abundance: .; CDR3nt: TGTGCCAGCAGTTCGGGGGGGGGTCCCTACGAGCAGTACTTC; CDR3aa: CASSSGGGPYEQYF
j_gene: TRBJ2-1; v_gene: TRBV9; d_gene: TRBD2; abundance: once; CDR3nt: TGTGCCAGCAGCCCGCCTGTGGGGGCGCGAAGGAGCGGGAGCTCCTACAATGAGCAGTTCTTC; CDR3aa: CASSPPVGARRSGSSYNEQFF
j_gene: TRBJ2-5; v_gene: TRBV5-1; d_gene: .; abundance: .; CDR3nt: TGCGCCAGCAGCTTGGCGTCAGGGGTGGAGGAGACCCAGTACTTC; CDR3aa: CASSLASGVEETQYF
j_gene: TRBJ1-2; v_gene: TRBV19; d_gene: TRBD1; abundance: .; CDR3nt: TGTGCCAGTAGTATTAGGACAGGCCTAGCTAACTATGGCTACACCTTC; CDR3aa: CASSIRTGLANYGYTF